This TCR beta chain was captured by sequencing in a study of blood T cell repertoires in COVID-19. Whole-study context: Italy, Spain and the United States were the sources of the convalescent and acute COVID-19 samples. T cells, B-cell-depleted T cells, or PBMCs supplied cDNA or gDNA.

Authors' data handling: Reference gene primer amplification gave estimated nucleated cell counts. Using immunoSEQ multiplex PCR, the repertoire was profiled, and TCRdb retains in-frame clones only, with some absent. For V, J and clone size, that table is used; D and trimming come from the DNA. The data contain tens of thousands of clones, around nine tenths of them singletons. J was trimmed by 3 bases and V by 10 bases; bases with no gene match: 21. Germline V gene sequence: CDR1 MDHEN, CDR2 SYDVKM. The CDR3 runs to 17 residues. The genes are TRBV28 and TRBJ2-7; 7 bases are shared with TRBD1. The sequenced material came from peripheral blood. This receptor was identified in a human donor with active COVID-19. The donor label of this sample is uncertain. CDR3 nucleotide sequence: TGTGCCACCAGAGGTCGGGGAACGACAGGGAGAAACTACGAGCAGTACTTC. Translated, it gives CATRGRGTTGRNYEQYF.